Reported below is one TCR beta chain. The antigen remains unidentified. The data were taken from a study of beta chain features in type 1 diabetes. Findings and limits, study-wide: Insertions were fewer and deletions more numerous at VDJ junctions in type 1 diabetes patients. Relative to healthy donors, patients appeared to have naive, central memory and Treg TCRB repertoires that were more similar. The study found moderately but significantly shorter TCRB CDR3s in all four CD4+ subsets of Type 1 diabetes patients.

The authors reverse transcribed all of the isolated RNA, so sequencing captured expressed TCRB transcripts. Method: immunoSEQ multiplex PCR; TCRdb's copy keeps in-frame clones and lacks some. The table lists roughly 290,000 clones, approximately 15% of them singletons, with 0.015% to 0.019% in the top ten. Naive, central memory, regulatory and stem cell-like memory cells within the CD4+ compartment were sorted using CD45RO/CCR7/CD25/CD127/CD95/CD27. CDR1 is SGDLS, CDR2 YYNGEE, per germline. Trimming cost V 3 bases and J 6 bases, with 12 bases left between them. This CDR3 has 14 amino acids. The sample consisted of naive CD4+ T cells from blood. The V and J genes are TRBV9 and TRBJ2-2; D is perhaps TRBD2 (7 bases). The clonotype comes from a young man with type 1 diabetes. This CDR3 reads CASSGTGRAGELFF. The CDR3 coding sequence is TGTGCCAGCAGCGGCACAGGGAGGGCCGGGGAGCTGTTTTTT. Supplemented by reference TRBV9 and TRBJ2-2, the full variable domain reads DSGVTQTPKHLITATGQRVTLRCSPRSGDLSVYWYQQSLDQGLQFLIQYYNGEERAKGNILERFSAQQFPDLHSELNLSSLELGDSALYFCASSGTGRAGELFFGEGSRLTVL.